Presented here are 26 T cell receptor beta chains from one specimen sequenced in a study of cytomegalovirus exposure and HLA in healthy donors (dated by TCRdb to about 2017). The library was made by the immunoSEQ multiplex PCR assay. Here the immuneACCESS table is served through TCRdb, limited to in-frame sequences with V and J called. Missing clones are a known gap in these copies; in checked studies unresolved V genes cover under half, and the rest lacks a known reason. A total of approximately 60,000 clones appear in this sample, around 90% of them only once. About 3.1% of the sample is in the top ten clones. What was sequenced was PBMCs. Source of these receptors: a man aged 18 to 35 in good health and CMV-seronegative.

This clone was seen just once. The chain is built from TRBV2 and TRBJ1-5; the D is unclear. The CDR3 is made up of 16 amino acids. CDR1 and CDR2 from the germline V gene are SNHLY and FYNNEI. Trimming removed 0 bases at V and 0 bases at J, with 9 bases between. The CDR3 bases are TGTGCCAGCAGTGAAGCGCGGGGTTATAGCAATCAGCCCCAGCATTTT. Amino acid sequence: CASSEARGYSNQPQHF.

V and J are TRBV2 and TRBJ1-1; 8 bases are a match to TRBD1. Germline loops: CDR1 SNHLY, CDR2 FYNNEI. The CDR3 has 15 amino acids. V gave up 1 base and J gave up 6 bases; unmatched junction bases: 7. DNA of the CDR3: TGTGCCAGCAGTGAAGGACAGGGGACTCCTTCTGAAGCTTTCTTT. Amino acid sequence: CASSEGQGTPSEAFF.

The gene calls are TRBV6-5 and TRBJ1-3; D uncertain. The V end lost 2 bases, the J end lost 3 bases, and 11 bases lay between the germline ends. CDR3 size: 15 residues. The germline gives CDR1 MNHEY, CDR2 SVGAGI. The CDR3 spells CASSYEEGGGNTIYF. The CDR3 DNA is TGTGCCAGCAGTTACGAGGAGGGTGGTGGAAACACCATATATTTT.

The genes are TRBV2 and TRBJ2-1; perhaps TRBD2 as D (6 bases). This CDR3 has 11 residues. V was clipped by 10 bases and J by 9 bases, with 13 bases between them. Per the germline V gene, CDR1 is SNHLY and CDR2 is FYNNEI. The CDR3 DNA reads TGTGCCACTCAGGAGGGCCGTGAGCAGTTCTTC. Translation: CATQEGREQFF.

In nucleotides, the CDR3 is TGTCTATCGCGGGAGGGGATCCAAGAGACCCAGTACTTC. Translating gives CLSREGIQETQYF. The gene calls are TRBV2 and TRBJ2-5; 9 bases agree with TRBD2. The V gene's germline CDR1 is SNHLY and CDR2 FYNNEI. The length of the CDR3 is 13 residues.

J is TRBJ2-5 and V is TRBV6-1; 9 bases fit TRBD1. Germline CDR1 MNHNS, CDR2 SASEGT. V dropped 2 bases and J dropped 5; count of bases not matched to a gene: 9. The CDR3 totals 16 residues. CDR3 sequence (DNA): TGTGCCAGCAGTGAAAGGGAGGGACAGGGTGGGGAGACCCAGTACTTC. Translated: CASSEREGQGGETQYF.

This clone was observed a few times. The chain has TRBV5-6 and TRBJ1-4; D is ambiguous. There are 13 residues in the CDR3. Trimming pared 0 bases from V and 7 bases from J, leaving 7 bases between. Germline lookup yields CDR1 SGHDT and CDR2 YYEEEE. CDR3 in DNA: TGTGCCAGCAGCTTGGGCGGCATTGAAAAACTGTTTTTT. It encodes CASSLGGIEKLFF.

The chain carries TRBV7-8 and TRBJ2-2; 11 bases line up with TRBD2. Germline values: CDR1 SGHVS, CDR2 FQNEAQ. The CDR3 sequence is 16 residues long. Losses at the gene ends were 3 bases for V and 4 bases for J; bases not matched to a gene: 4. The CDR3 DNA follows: TGTGCCAGCAGCTTGGCTAGCGGGAGGACCACCGGGGAGCTGTTTTTT. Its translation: CASSLASGRTTGELFF.

CDR3 DNA: TGTGCCAGCAGCTTAGTACGGGAGCGTGGCAATGAGCAGTTCTTC. It translates to CASSLVRERGNEQFF. The chain recombines TRBV7-2 with TRBJ2-1; D possibly corresponds to TRBD2 (6 bases). V lost 1 base and J 6 bases, leaving 13 bases between the germline ends. This CDR3 comprises 15 residues. Germline assignment: CDR1 SGHTA and CDR2 FQGNSA.

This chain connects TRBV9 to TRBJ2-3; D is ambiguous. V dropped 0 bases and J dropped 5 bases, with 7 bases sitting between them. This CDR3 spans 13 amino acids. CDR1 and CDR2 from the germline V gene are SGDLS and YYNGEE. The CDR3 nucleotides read TGTGCCAGCAGCGTAGACGGTAGAGATACGCAGTATTTT. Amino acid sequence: CASSVDGRDTQYF.

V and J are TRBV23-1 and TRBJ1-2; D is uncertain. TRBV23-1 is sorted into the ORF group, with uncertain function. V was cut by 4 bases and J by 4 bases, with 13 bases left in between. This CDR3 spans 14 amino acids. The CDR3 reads CASSPPGDFYGYTF. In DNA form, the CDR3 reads TGCGCCAGCAGTCCCCCGGGAGATTTCTATGGCTACACCTTC.

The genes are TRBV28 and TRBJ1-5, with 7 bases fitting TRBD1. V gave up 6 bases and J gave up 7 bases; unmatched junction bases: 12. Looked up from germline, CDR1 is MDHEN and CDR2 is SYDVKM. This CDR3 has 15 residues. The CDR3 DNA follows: TGTGCCAGCAGGACAGAAGGGGGCGGGTGGCAGCCCCAGCATTTT. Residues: CASRTEGGGWQPQHF.

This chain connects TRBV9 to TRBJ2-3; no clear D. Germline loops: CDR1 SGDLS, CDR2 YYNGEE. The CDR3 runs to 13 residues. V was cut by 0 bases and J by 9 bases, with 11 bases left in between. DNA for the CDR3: TGTGCCAGCAGCGTAGAGCTGACTGACACGCAGTATTTT. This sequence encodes CASSVELTDTQYF.

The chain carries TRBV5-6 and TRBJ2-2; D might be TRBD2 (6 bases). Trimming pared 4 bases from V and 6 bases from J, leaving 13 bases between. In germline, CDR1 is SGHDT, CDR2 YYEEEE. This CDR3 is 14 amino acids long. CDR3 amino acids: CASSRPSDAGELFF. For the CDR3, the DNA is TGTGCCAGCAGCAGACCTAGCGATGCCGGGGAGCTGTTTTTT.

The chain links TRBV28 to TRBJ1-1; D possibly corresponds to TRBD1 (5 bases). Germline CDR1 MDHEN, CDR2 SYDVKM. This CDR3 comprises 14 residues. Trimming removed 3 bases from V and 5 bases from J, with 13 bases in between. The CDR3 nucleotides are TGTGCCAGCAGTTTGGGACTCCCGGGGACTGAAGCTTTCTTT. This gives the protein CASSLGLPGTEAFF.

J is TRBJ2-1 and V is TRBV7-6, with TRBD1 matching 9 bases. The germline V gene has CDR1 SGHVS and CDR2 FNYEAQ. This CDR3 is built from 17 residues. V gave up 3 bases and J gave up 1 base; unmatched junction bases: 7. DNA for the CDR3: TGTGCCAGCAGCTTCGTAGGACAGGGGATATCCTACAATGAGCAGTTCTTC. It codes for CASSFVGQGISYNEQFF. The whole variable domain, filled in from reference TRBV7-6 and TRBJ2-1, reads GAGVSQSPRYKVTKRGQDVALRCDPISGHVSLYWYRQALGQGPEFLTYFNYEAQQDKSGLPNDRFSAERPEGSISTLTIQRTEQRDSAMYRCASSFVGQGISYNEQFFGPGTRLTVL.

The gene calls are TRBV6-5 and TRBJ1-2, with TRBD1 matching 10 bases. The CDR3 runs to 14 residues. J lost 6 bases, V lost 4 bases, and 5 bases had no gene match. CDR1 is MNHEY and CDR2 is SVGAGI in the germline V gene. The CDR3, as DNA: TGTGCCAGCAGTTCCGGACAGGGGGTCGATGGCTACACCTTC. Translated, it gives CASSSGQGVDGYTF.

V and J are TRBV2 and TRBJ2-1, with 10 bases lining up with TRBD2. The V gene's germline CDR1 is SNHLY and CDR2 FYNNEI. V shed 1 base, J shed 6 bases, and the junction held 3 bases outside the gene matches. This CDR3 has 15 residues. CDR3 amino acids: CASSEGLAGSNEQFF. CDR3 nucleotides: TGTGCCAGCAGTGAAGGACTAGCGGGTAGCAATGAGCAGTTCTTC.

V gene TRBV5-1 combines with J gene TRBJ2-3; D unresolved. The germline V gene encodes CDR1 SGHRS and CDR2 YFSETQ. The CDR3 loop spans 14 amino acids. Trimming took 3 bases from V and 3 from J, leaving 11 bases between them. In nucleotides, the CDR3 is TGCGCCAGCAGCTGGGCCTCAAGTACAGATACGCAGTATTTT. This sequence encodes CASSWASSTDTQYF.

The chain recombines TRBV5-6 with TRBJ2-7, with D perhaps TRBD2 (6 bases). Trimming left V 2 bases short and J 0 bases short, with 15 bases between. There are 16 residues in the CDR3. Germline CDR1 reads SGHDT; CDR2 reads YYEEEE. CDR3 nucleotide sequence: TGTGCCAGCAGCTTAGGCCCGGACGGGAGCTCCTACGAGCAGTACTTC. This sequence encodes CASSLGPDGSSYEQYF. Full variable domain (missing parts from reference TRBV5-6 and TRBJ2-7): DAGVTQSPTHLIKTRGQQVTLRCSPKSGHDTVSWYQQALGQGPQFIFQYYEEEERQRGNFPDRFSGHQFPNYSSELNVNALLLGDSALYLCASSLGPDGSSYEQYFGPGTRLTVT.

The chain's CDR3 is CASTGTAIDIQYF. In DNA form, the CDR3 reads TGTGCCAGCACGGGGACAGCTATTGACATTCAGTACTTC. The rearrangement links TRBV5-5 to TRBJ2-4; 7 nucleotides line up with TRBD1. Trimming at V came to 6 bases and at J to 8 bases, leaving 8 bases not matched to a gene. In germline, CDR1 is SGHKS, CDR2 YYEKEE (reference sequence). The CDR3 is 13 amino acids.

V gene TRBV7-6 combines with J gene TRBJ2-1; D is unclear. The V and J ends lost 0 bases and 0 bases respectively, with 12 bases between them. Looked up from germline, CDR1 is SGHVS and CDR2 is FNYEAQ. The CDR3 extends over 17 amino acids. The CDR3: CASSLALAVSSYNEQFF. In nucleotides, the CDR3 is TGTGCCAGCAGCTTAGCGCTGGCGGTAAGCTCCTACAATGAGCAGTTCTTC.

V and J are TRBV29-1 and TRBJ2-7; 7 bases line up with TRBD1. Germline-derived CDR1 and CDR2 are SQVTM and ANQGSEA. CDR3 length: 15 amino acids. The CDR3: CSFSPSRGSAYEQYF. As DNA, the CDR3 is TGCAGTTTTTCCCCCTCCAGGGGGTCTGCCTACGAGCAGTACTTC.

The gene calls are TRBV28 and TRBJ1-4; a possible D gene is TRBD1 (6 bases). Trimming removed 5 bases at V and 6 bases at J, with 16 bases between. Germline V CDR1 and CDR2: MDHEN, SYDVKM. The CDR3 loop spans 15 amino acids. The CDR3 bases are TGTGCCAGCAGTCCCCAAACAGGGTGGGATGAAAAACTGTTTTTT. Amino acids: CASSPQTGWDEKLFF.

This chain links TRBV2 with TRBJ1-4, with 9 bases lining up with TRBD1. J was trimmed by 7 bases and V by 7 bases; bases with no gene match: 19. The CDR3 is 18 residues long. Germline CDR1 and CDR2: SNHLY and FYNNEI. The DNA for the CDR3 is TGTGCCAGCACTAATCTATACGGTCCGGGACAGGGAGGTGAAAAACTGTTTTTT. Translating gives CASTNLYGPGQGGEKLFF. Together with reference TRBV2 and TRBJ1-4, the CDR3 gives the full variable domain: EPEVTQTPSHQVTQMGQEVILRCVPISNHLYFYWYRQILGQKVEFLVSFYNNEISEKSEIFDDQFSVERPDGSNFTLKIRSTKLEDSAMYFCASTNLYGPGQGGEKLFFGSGTQLSVL.

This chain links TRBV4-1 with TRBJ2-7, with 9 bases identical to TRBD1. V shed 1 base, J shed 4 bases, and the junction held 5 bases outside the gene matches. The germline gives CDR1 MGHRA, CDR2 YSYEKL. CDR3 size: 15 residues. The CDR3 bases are TGCGCCAGCAGCCAAGCCCCGGACAGGGGTTACGAGCAGTACTTC. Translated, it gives CASSQAPDRGYEQYF.